The 17 T cell receptor beta chains below all came from one sample that was sequenced in a study of beta chain features in type 1 diabetes. cDNA synthesis used the whole RNA isolate, giving expressed TCRB sequences. Using immunoSEQ multiplex PCR, the repertoire was profiled, and TCRdb retains in-frame clones only, with some absent. The data contain under 200,000 clones, around 8% of them singletons. Sequenced material: central memory CD4+ T cells from blood. The receptor set was obtained from a young man in good health.

This clone was recorded a few times. V usage is TRBV4-2 and J usage is TRBJ1-2; maybe TRBD1 (6 bases). The V gene lost 0 bases and the J gene lost 7 bases, with 15 bases spanning the gap. The CDR3 extends over 15 amino acids. Germline V lookup: CDR1 LGHNA, CDR2 YNFKEQ. For the CDR3, the DNA is TGTGCCAGCAGCCAAGATGACCGGGGGGGGCGTGGCTACACCTTC. Translation gives CASSQDDRGGRGYTF.

This clone has more than one count but fewer than ten. The chain recombines TRBV5-1 with TRBJ1-2; D uncertain. The CDR3 has 14 amino acids. V was pared by 5 bases and J by 5 bases, with 16 bases between. The germline V gene encodes CDR1 SGHRS and CDR2 YFSETQ. The CDR3 DNA reads TGCGCCAGCAGACCTGAGGGAGGCCCTTATGGCTACACCTTC. Translated, it gives CASRPEGGPYGYTF.

This clone was recorded a few times. In DNA form, the CDR3 reads TGTGCCAGCAGTCCTGACTGGAGCAATCAGCCCCAGCATTTT. This translates into CASSPDWSNQPQHF. The V call is TRBV6-1, the J call TRBJ1-5; no clear D. CDR1 and CDR2 from the germline V gene are MNHNS and SASEGT. The CDR3 loop spans 14 amino acids. V lost 5 bases and J lost 1, with 9 bases in between.

Only a few counts were recorded for this clone. The chain recombines TRBV30 with TRBJ1-2, with TRBD1 identical over 7 bases. CDR1 is GTSNPN, CDR2 SVGIG, per germline (reference sequence). The CDR3 has 14 amino acids. The J segment lost 5 bases and the V segment lost 5 bases, leaving 11 bases of the junction unmatched. The CDR3 is CAWGPPGQTYGYTF. In DNA, the CDR3 is TGTGCCTGGGGTCCACCGGGACAGACATATGGCTACACCTTC.

This clone was seen only a few times. The rearrangement uses TRBV2 and TRBJ2-7; D is perhaps TRBD1 (5 bases). Germline V lookup: CDR1 SNHLY, CDR2 FYNNEI. Trimming shortened V by 4 bases and J by 5 bases, and 12 bases separated the two germline ends. The CDR3 is 13 residues long. The CDR3: CASSVMGLDEQYF. The CDR3, as DNA: TGTGCCAGCAGTGTGATGGGGCTGGACGAGCAGTACTTC.

This clone was detected ten times or more. CDR3 residues: CASSQNGNSYGYTF. The DNA of the CDR3 is TGCGCCAGCAGCCAAAACGGGAATTCCTATGGCTACACCTTC. This rearrangement joins TRBV4-3 to TRBJ1-2; D remains unclear. The CDR3 extends over 14 amino acids. Trimming removed 2 bases at V and 4 bases at J, with 11 bases between. Germline assignment: CDR1 LGHNA and CDR2 YSLEER.

This chain connects TRBV7-9 to TRBJ2-7; 7 bases align to TRBD1. The CDR3 has 14 residues. Losses at the gene ends were 2 bases for V and 2 bases for J; bases not matched to a gene: 3. Germline CDR1 is SEHNR and CDR2 is FQNEAQ (reference sequence). The CDR3 DNA reads TGTGCCAGCAGCTTAACAGGGGAGACCTACGAGCAGTACTTC. It is translated as CASSLTGETYEQYF.

V gene TRBV28 combines with J gene TRBJ1-2, with D possibly TRBD1 on 6 matching bases. This CDR3 spans 16 amino acids. Deletions cut 3 bases from V and 8 bases from J, with 22 bases between. Germline values: CDR1 MDHEN, CDR2 SYDVKM. The CDR3: CASSFHQTGTLGGYTF. The CDR3 DNA is TGTGCCAGCAGTTTCCACCAAACCGGGACACTAGGCGGCTACACCTTC.

The rearrangement uses TRBV30 and TRBJ1-3, with D unclear. Germline V gene sequence: CDR1 GTSNPN, CDR2 SVGIG (reference sequence). This CDR3 spans 14 amino acids. Deletions cut 3 bases from V and 0 bases from J, with 9 bases between. CDR3: CAWRSGGSGNTIYF. CDR3 in DNA: TGTGCCTGGAGGTCAGGTGGCTCTGGAAACACCATATATTTT.

This clone was counted at least ten times. This chain uses TRBV30 with TRBJ1-2; 8 positions match TRBD1. The CDR3 loop spans 13 amino acids. The germline CDR1 and CDR2 sequences are GTSNPN and SVGIG (reference sequence). Trimming cost V 3 bases and J 4 bases; bases outside gene matches: 4. For the CDR3, the DNA is TGTGCCTGGAGCGGACAGGGTGGCTATGGCTACACCTTC. Translating gives CAWSGQGGYGYTF.

The table lists this clone with a few counts. This chain uses TRBV30 with TRBJ2-1; perhaps TRBD2 as D (5 bases). Germline V gene sequence: CDR1 GTSNPN, CDR2 SVGIG (reference sequence). This CDR3 is built from 13 residues. Trimming pared 3 bases from V and 6 bases from J, leaving 12 bases between. The CDR3 loop reads CAWSSTRGNEQFF. The CDR3 DNA is TGTGCCTGGAGCTCGACCCGGGGCAATGAGCAGTTCTTC.

This clone was detected a few times. The gene calls are TRBV7-2 and TRBJ2-7; 13 bases are shared with TRBD2. This CDR3 is built from 17 residues. CDR1 SGHTA and CDR2 FQGNSA come from the germline V gene. The V segment lost 5 bases and the J segment 1 base; nucleotides outside the gene matches: 8. CDR3 sequence: CASSRTSGGDGSYEQYF. As DNA, the CDR3 is TGTGCCAGCAGCCGGACTAGCGGGGGAGATGGGTCCTACGAGCAGTACTTC.

Here the CDR3 reads CASSPKTPDRGYYGYTF. The CDR3 region has the DNA TGTGCCAGCAGCCCGAAAACGCCGGACAGGGGGTACTATGGCTACACCTTC. J is TRBJ1-2 and V is TRBV4-2; 10 nucleotides align to TRBD1. V dropped 4 bases and J dropped 3; count of bases not matched to a gene: 11. The CDR3 length is 17 residues. The germline gives CDR1 LGHNA, CDR2 YNFKEQ.

V and J are TRBV11-2 and TRBJ1-2; 9 nucleotides align to TRBD1. The CDR3 contains 14 residues. In germline, CDR1 is SGHAT, CDR2 FQNNGV. The J segment lost 6 bases and the V segment lost 0 bases, leaving 2 bases of the junction unmatched. The DNA for the CDR3 is TGTGCCAGCAGCTTAGAGTGGACAGGGGATGGCTACACCTTC. Its protein is CASSLEWTGDGYTF.

This clone has more than one count but fewer than ten. The J gene is TRBJ1-1, the V gene TRBV19; 8 nucleotides match TRBD1. The CDR3 sequence is 14 residues long. Looked up from germline, CDR1 is LNHDA and CDR2 is SQIVND (reference sequence). The V and J ends lost 5 bases and 6 bases, in that order; junction bases with no gene match: 8. The CDR3 protein is CASSSRQGRAEAFF. CDR3 DNA sequence: TGTGCCAGTAGTTCCCGACAGGGGAGAGCTGAAGCTTTCTTT.

This clone was recorded a few times. The genes are TRBV7-2 and TRBJ2-7; possibly TRBD2 for D (5 bases). Per germline, CDR1 SGHTA and CDR2 FQGNSA. CDR3 size: 17 residues. V lost 0 bases, J lost 4 bases, and 19 bases lay in between. This CDR3 reads CASSLAVGFPREYEQYF. The CDR3 bases are TGTGCCAGCAGCTTAGCGGTCGGGTTTCCCCGGGAATACGAGCAGTACTTC.

The genes are TRBV6-4 and TRBJ2-3; perhaps TRBD2 as D (5 bases). This CDR3 is built from 15 residues. The germline V gene has CDR1 MRHNA and CDR2 SNTAGT. V was clipped by 8 bases and J by 0 bases, with 15 bases between them. The CDR3 region has the DNA TGTGCCAGCTACGCCCGGCGGGCTAGCACAGATACGCAGTATTTT. Protein sequence: CASYARRASTDTQYF.